This entry concerns a single T cell receptor (delta chain). The antigen remains unidentified. Sequences come from RNA converted to cDNA by reverse transcription. The CDR3 regions were amplified by multiplex PCR from V-gene primers to a constant-region primer. TCRdb reapplied CATT to the multiplex PCR reads. The sample has around 60,000 delta-chain clones; less than 15% are singletons. This specimen belongs to a study of Vδ1+ human thymocytes. In germline, CDR1 is TSWWSYY, CDR2 QGS. CDR3 size: 20 residues. The V segment lost 2 bases and the J segment 0 bases; nucleotides outside the gene matches: 18. Findings and limits, study-wide: Thymic TRG and TRD repertoires appeared highly polyclonal, with Gaussian CDR3 length distributions. TRD repertoires were essentially private, unlike widely shared TRG clonotypes.

The sequence was collected from a girl less than two years old who had congenital heart surgery. This chain connects TRDV1 to TRDJ1; 7 bases match TRDD3. Source material: Vdelta1+ gamma-delta thymocytes from the thymus. Subset defined: FACS-sorted CD3+ TCRalphabeta- TCRVdelta1+ TCRVdelta2- thymocytes. CDR3 sequence (DNA): TGTGCTCTTGGGGAAAGCGCTCCCAACAGGGATACAAGGTACACCGATAAACTCATCTTT. Amino acids: CALGESAPNRDTRYTDKLIF.